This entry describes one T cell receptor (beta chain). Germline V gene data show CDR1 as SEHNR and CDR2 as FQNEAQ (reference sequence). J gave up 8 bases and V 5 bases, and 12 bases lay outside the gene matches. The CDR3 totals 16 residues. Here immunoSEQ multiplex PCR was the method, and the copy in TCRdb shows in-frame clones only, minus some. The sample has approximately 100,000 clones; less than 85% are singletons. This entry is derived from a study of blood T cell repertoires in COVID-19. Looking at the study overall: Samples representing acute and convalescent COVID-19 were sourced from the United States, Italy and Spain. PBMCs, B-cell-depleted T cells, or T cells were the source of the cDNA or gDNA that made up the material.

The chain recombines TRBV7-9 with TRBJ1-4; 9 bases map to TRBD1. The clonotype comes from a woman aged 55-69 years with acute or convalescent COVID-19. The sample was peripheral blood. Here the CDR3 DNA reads TGTGCCAGCAGCCTATCAACGGGACAGGGAGGCGAAAAACTGTTTTTT. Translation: CASSLSTGQGGEKLFF. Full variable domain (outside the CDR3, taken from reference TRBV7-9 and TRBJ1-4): DTGVSQNPRHKITKRGQNVTFRCDPISEHNRLYWYRQTLGQGPEFLTYFQNEAQLEKSRLLSDRFSAERPKGSFSTLEIQRTEQGDSAMYLCASSLSTGQGGEKLFFGSGTQLSVL.